A selection of T cell receptor beta chains follows, all from one sample in a study of blood T cell repertoires in COVID-19. Profiling relied on immunoSEQ multiplex PCR, and the TCRdb table lists in-frame clones only, not all of them. Among 150,000 or so clones, around 89% were seen once, and the ten largest hold more than 14%. Sequencing was carried out using peripheral blood. The receptor set was obtained from a woman in her thirties or forties with acute or convalescent COVID-19. CDR3s include the opening cysteine and the closing phenylalanine or tryptophan. The D gene is left open where the match is weak. Clone size is given for some rows only: seen once, a few or many times, or a class if the clone is expanded.

- TRBJ1-1 TRBV7-9 TRBD1 TGTGCCAGCAGCCCCGACAGGGGGAGGAACACTGAAGCTTTCTTT CASSPDRGRNTEAFF
- TRBJ1-4 TRBV15 - TGTGCCACCAGCAGAGGGGGCCGGGACTATAATGAAAAACTGTTTTTT CATSRGGRDYNEKLFF
- TRBJ1-5 TRBV6-6 - TGTGCCAGCAGCCCCACTTCAGGACAGCCCCAGCATTTT CASSPTSGQPQHF
- TRBJ2-7 TRBV16 - TGTGCCAGCAGCCAATCGCTACAGACCTACGAGCAGTACTTC CASSQSLQTYEQYF
- TRBJ2-7 TRBV7-8 - TGTGCCAGCAGCTTATCGAGACAGTCCTACGAGCAGTACTTC CASSLSRQSYEQYF
- TRBJ1-3 TRBV16 - TGTGCCAGCAGCCAATCGAGAAGTGGAAACACCATATATTTT CASSQSRSGNTIYF
once TRBJ1-5 TRBV27 - TGTGCCAGCAGTTTTCAGGGGATCGCCAATCAGCCCCAGCATTTT CASSFQGIANQPQHF
- TRBJ2-7 TRBV12-3/TRBV12-4 - TGTGCCAGCAGTTTAGCAGGGGTGGTGAAGCAGTACTTC CASSLAGVVKQYF
- TRBJ1-3 TRBV5-6 - TGTGCCAGCAGCTGGGCAACTCAAGGAAACACCATATATTTT CASSWATQGNTIYF
- TRBJ1-2 TRBV7-8 TRBD1 TGTGCCAGCAGCTCCGGGACAGCTACTTCTAACTATGGCTACACCTTC CASSSGTATSNYGYTF
- TRBJ2-1 TRBV10-1 TRBD2 TGCGCCAGCAACCCCATCAGGACTAGCGGGGGTGTTGAGCAGTTCTTC CASNPIRTSGGVEQFF
- TRBJ2-5 TRBV7-2 TRBD1 TGTGCCAGCAGCTTAGCTGTTACAGGGGTCCAAGAGACCCAGTACTTC CASSLAVTGVQETQYF
- TRBJ2-5 TRBV6-5 TRBD1 TGTGCCAGCAGCCGACGGACAGGGACAGGCGAGACCCAGTACTTC CASSRRTGTGETQYF
- TRBJ2-6 TRBV10-1 TRBD1 TGCGCCAGCAGTAACAGGGGAACCAACGTCCTGACTTTC CASSNRGTNVLTF
- TRBJ1-2 TRBV2 - TGTGCCAGCAGTGCAGGGTTAGACTATGGCTACACCTTC CASSAGLDYGYTF
- TRBJ2-2 TRBV18 - TGTGCCAGCTCGCTCAATCCGGGACACCCAAACACCGGGGAGCTGTTTTTT CASSLNPGHPNTGELFF
- TRBJ2-7 TRBV7-7 - TGTGCTAGCAGCCCCGCCAGGAACCCCCACGAGCAGTACTTC CASSPARNPHEQYF
- TRBJ2-2 TRBV9 - TGTGCCAGCAGCACCCGGACGGGATCGTACACCGGGGAGCTGTTTTTT CASSTRTGSYTGELFF
- TRBJ1-6 TRBV7-8 - TGTGCCAGCAGCTTAGCAAGGGACAACCTTTTTAATTCACCCCTCCACTTT CASSLARDNLFNSPLHF